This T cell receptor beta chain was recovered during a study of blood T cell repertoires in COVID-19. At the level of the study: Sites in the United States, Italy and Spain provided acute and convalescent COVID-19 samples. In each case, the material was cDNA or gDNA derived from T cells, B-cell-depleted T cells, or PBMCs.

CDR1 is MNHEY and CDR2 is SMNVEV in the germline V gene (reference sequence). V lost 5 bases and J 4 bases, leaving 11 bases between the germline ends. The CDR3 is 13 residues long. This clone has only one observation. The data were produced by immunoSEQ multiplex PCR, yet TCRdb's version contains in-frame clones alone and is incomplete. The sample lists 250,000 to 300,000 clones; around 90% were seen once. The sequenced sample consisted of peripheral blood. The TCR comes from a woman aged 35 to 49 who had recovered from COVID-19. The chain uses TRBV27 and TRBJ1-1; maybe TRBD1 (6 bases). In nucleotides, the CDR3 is TGTGCCAGCAGTGATACAGGGTTCACTGAAGCTTTCTTT. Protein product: CASSDTGFTEAFF.